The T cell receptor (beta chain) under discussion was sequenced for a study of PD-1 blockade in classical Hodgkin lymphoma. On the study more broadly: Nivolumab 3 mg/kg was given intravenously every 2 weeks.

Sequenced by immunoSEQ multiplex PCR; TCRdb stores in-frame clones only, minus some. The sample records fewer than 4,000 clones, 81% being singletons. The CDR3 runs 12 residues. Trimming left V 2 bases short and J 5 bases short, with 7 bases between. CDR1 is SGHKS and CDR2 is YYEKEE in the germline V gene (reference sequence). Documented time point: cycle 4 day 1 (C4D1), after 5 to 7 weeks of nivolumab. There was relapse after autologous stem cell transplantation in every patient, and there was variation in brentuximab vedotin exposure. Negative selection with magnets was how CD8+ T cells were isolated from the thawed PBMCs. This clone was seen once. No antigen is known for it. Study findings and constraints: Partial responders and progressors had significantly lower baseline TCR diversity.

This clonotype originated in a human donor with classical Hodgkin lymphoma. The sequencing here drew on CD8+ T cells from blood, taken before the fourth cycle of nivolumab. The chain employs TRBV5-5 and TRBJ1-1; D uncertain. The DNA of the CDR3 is TGTGCCAGCAGCTTAGGGATAACTGAAGCTTTCTTT. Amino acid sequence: CASSLGITEAFF.